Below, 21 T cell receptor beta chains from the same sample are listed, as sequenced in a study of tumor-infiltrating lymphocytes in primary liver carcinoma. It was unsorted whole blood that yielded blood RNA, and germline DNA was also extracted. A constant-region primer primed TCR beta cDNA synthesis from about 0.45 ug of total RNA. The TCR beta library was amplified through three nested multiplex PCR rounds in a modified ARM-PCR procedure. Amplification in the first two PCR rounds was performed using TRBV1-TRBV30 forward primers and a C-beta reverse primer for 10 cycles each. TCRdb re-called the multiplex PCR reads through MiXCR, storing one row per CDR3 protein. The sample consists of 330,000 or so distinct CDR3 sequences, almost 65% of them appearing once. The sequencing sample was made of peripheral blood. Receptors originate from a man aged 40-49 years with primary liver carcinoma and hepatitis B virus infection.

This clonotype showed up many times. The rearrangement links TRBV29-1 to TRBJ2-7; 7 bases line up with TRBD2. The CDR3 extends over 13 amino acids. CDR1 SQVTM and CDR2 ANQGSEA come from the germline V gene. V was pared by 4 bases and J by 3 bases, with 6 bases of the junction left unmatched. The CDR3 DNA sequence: TGCAGCGTTGTATGGCTAGCGGACTACGAGCAGTACTTC. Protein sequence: CSVVWLADYEQYF.

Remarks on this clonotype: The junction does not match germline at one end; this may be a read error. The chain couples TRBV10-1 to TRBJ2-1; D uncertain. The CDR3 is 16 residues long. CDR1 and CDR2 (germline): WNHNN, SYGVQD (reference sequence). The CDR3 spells CASSDPTGNSHNEQFF. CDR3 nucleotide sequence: TGCGCCAGCAGTGACCCTACTGGGAACTCCCACAATGAGCAGTTCTTC.

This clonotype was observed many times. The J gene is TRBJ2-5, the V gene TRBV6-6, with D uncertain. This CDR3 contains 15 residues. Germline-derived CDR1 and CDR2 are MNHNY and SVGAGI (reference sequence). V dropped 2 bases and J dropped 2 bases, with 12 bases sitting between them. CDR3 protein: CASSYVGRKQETQYF. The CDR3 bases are TGTGCCAGCAGTTACGTGGGCAGGAAACAAGAGACCCAGTACTTC.

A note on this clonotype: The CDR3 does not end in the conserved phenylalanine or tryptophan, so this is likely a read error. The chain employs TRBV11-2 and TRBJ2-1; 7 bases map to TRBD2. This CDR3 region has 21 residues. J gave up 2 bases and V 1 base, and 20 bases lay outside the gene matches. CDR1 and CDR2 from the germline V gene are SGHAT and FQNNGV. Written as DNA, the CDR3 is TGTGCCAGCAGCTTAGTCTTGCCGGGACTACTGGACCAATCCGCCTACAATGAGCAGTTCATC. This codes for CASSLVLPGLLDQSAYNEQFI.

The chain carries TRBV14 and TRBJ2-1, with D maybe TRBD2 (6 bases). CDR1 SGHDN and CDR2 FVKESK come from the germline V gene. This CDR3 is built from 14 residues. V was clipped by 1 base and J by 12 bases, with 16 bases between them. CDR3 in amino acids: CASSQGRAWRGQFF. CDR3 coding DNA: TGTGCCAGCAGCCAAGGAAGGGCGTGGAGGGGGCAGTTCTTC.

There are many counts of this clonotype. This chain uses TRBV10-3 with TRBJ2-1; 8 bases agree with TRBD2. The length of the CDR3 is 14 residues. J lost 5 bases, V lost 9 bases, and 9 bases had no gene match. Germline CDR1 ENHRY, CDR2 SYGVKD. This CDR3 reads CAISTSENDNEQFF. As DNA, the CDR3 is TGTGCCATTTCGACTAGCGAGAATGACAATGAGCAGTTCTTC.

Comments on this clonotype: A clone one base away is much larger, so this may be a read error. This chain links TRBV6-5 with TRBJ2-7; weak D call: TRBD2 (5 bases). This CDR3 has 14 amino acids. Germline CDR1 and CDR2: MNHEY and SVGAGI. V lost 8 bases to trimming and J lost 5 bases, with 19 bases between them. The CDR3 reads CASPSGIGYNEQYF. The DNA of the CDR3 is TGTGCCAGCCCCTCCGGGATAGGGTATAACGAGCAGTACTTC.

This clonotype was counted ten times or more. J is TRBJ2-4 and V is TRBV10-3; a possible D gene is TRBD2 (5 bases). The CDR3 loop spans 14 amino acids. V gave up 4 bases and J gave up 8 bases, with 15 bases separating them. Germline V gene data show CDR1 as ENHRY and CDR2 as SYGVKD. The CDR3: CAISGSAGGDIQYF. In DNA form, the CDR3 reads TGTGCCATCAGTGGTTCAGCAGGAGGAGACATTCAGTACTTC.

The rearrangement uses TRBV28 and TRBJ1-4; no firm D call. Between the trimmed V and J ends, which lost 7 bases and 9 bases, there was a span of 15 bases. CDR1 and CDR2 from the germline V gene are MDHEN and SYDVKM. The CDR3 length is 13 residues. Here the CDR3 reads CASTPDHPKKLFF. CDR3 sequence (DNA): TGTGCCAGCACGCCAGATCACCCGAAAAAACTGTTTTTT.

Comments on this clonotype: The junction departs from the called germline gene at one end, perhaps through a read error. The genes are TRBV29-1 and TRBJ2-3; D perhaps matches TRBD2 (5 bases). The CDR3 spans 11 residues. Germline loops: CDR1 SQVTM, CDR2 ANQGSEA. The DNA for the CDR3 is TGCAGCGTTGAAGATTCCACGGCGGGTACTTTT. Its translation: CSVEDSTAGTF.

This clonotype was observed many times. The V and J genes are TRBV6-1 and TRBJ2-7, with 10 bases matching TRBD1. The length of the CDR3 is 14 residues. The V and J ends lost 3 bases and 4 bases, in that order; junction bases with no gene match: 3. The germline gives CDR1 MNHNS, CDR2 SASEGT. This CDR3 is CASSDWDRGYEQYF. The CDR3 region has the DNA TGTGCCAGCAGTGATTGGGACAGGGGATACGAGCAGTACTTC.

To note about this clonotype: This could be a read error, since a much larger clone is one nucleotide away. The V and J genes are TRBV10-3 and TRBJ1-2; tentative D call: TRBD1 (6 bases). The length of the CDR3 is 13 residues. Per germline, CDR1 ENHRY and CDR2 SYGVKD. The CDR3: CVISPPDSYGYTF. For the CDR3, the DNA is TGTGTCATCAGTCCCCCGGACAGCTATGGCTACACCTTC.

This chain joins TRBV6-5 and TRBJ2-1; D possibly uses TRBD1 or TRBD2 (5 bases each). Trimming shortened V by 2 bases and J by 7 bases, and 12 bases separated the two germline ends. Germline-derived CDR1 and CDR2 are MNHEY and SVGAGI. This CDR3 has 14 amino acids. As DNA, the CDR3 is TGTGCCAGCAGTTACACGGGGCCGAGTAATGAGCAGTTCTTC. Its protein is CASSYTGPSNEQFF.

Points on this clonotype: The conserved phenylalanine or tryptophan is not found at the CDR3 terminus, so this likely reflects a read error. DNA for the CDR3: TGTGCCAGCAGCTCCCGACAGGGTATCTCCTACGAGCAGTACCTC. This codes for CASSSRQGISYEQYL. V gene TRBV14 combines with J gene TRBJ2-7; TRBD1 aligns across 7 bases. The CDR3 is made up of 15 amino acids. From germline, CDR1 is SGHDN and CDR2 FVKESK. Trimming cost V 5 bases and J 0 bases; bases outside gene matches: 7.

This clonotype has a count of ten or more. The CDR3 reads CASSEYRGSHTGELFF. The CDR3 coding sequence is TGTGCCAGCAGTGAATATCGAGGGAGTCACACCGGGGAGCTGTTTTTT. The genes are TRBV6-1 and TRBJ2-2; maybe TRBD2 (5 bases). V was trimmed by 2 bases and J by 3 bases, leaving 13 bases between them. The CDR3 is 16 amino acids. Germline CDR1 MNHNS, CDR2 SASEGT.

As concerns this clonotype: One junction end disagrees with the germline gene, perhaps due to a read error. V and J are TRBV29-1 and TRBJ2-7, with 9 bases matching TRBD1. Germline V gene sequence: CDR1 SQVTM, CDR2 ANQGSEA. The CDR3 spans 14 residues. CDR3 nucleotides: TGCAGCATAGCTCCGGGACAGGGCATGAGGGAGCAGTGCTTC. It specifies CSIAPGQGMREQCF.

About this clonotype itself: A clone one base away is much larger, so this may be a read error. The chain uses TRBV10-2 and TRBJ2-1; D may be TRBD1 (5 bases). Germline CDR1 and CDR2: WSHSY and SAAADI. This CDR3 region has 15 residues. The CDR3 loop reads CASSGSLPQDKEQFF. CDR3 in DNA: TGCGCCAGCAGTGGAAGCTTACCGCAGGACAAAGAGCAGTTCTTC.

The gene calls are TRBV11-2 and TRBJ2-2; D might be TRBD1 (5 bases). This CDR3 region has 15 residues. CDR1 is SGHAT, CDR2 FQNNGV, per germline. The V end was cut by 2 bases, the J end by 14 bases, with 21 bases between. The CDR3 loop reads CASSLFQGDIEELFF. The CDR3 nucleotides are TGTGCCAGCAGCTTATTTCAGGGTGACATCGAGGAACTGTTTTTT. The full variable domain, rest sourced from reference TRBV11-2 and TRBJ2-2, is EAGVAQSPRYKIIEKRQSVAFWCNPISGHATLYWYQQILGQGPKLLIQFQNNGVVDDSQLPKDRFSAERLKGVDSTLKIQPAKLEDSAVYLCASSLFQGDIEELFFGEGSRLTVL.

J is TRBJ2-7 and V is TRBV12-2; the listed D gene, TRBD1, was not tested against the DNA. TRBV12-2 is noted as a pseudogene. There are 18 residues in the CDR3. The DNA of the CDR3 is TGTGCAAGTCGCCCCCCGTCCATAGCAAGAAAAAGCTCCTACGAGCAGTACTTC. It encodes CASRPPSIARKSSYEQYF.

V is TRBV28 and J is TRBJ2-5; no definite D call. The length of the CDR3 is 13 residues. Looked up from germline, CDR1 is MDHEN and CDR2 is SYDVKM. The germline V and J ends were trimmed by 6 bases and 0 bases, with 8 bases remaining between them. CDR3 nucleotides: TGTGCCAGCAGCCTCCGGGACCAAGAGACCCAGTACTTC. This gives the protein CASSLRDQETQYF. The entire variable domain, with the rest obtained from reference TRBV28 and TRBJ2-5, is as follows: DVKVTQSSRYLVKRTGEKVFLECVQDMDHENMFWYRQDPGLGLRLIYFSYDVKMKEKGDIPEGYSVSREKKERFSLILESASTNQTSMYLCASSLRDQETQYFGPGTRLLVL.

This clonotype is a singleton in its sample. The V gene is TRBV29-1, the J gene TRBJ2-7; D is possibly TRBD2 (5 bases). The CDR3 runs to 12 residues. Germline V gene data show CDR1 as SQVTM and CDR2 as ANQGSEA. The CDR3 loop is CRERSGSAEQYF. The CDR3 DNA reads TGCAGGGAGAGATCGGGGTCTGCGGAGCAGTACTTC.